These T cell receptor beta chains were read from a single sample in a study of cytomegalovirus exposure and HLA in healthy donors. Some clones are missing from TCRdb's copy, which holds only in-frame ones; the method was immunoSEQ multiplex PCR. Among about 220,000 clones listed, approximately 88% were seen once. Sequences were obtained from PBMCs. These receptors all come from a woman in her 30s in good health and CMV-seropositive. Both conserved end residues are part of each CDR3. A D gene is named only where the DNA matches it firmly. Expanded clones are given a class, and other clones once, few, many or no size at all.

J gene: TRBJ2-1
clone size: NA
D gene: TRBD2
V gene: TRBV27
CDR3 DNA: TGTGCCAGCAGTTTATGGCCCCCCGGGACTAGGTCCTACAATGAGCAGTTCTTC
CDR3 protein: CASSLWPPGTRSYNEQFF

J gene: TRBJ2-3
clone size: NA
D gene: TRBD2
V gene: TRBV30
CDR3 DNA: TGTGCCTGGAGTGTAAGCGGGAGGGCCCCCTCCTATACGCAGTATTTT
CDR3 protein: CAWSVSGRAPSYTQYF

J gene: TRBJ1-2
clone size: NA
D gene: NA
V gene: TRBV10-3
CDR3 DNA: TGTGCCATCAGGAGGGGTGAGGGGAACTATGGCTACACCTTC
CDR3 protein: CAIRRGEGNYGYTF

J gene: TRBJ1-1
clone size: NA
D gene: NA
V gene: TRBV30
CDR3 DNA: TGTGCCTGGACCGACCCGGTGGCTAGGGACACTGAAGCTTTCTTT
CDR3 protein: CAWTDPVARDTEAFF

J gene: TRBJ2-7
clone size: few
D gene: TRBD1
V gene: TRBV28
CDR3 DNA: TGTGCCAGCAGTTGGGACAGGGGCCGCGAGCAGTACTTC
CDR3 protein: CASSWDRGREQYF

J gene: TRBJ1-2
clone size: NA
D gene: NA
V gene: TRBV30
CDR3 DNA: TGTGCCTGGAGTGTAGGGGCCGGGGACTATGGCTACACCTTC
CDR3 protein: CAWSVGAGDYGYTF

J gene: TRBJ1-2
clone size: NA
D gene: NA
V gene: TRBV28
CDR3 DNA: TGTGCCAGCAGTTTACGAGACAGGTACATGTATGGCTACACCTTC
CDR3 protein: CASSLRDRYMYGYTF

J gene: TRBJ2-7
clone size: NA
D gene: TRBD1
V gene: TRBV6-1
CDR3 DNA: TGTGCCAGCAACGGACAGGGGGGCTACGAGCAGTACTTC
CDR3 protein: CASNGQGGYEQYF

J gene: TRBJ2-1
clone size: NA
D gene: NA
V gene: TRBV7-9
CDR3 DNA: TGTGCCAGCACCTGGACGATAAGGGGCAATGAGCAGTTCTTC
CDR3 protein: CASTWTIRGNEQFF

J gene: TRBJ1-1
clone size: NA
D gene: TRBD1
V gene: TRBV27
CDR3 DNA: TGTGCCAGCAGTTCGCCGACCTTGACTCTGACAGGGTGGGAGAACACTGAAGCTTTCTTT
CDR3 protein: CASSSPTLTLTGWENTEAFF

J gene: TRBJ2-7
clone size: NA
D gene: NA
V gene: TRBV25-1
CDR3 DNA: TGTGCCAGCAGCGTAACGAGGGGGGCGCTTTACGAGCAGTACTTC
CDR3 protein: CASSVTRGALYEQYF

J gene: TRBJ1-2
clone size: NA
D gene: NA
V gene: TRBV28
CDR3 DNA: TGTGCCAGCAGTTTTTCCGGGGAGGGCTATGGCTACACCTTC
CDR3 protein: CASSFSGEGYGYTF

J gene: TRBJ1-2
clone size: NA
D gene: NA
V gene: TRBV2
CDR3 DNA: TGTGCCAGCAGTGGGTCCACAGGGACCTCCAACTATGGCTACACCTTC
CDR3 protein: CASSGSTGTSNYGYTF

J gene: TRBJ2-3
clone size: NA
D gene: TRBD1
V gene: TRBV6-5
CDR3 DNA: TGTGCCAGCAGTTACTCGAGACAGGGGGCAACTAATACGCAGTATTTT
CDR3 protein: CASSYSRQGATNTQYF

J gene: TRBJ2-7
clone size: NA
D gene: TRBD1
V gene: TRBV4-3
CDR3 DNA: TGCGCCAGCAGCCCCTGGACAGGGCCATACGAGCAGTACTTC
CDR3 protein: CASSPWTGPYEQYF

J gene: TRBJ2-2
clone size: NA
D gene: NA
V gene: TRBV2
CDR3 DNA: TGTGCCAGCAGTGGGGCGAGGACCGGGGAGCTGTTTTTT
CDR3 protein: CASSGARTGELFF

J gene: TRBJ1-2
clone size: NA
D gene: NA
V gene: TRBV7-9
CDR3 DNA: TGTGCCAGCAGCTCCTTCACGAGGGGCCCTATTAACTATGGCTACACCTTC
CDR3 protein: CASSSFTRGPINYGYTF

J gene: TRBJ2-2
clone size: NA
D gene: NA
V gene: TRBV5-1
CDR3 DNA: TGCGCCAGCAGCTTGGTGTCCAGCGCGGTCACCGGGGAGCTGTTTTTT
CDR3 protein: CASSLVSSAVTGELFF

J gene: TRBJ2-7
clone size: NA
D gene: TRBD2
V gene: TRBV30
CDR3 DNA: TGTGCCTGGAGGACGGGAGGTGGGTCCTACGAGCAGTACTTC
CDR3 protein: CAWRTGGGSYEQYF

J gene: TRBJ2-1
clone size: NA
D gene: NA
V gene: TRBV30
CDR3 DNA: TGTGCCTGGATTGGACTGGAGGAGCAGTTCTTC
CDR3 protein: CAWIGLEEQFF

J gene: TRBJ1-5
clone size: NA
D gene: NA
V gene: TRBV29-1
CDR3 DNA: TGCAGCGTTCAACCCGGGTACAATCAGCCCCAGCATTTT
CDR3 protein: CSVQPGYNQPQHF

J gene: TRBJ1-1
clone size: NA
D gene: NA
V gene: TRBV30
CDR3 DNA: TGTGCCTGGAGTGTACGGGGGTTGGGGAACACTGAAGCTTTCTTT
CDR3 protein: CAWSVRGLGNTEAFF

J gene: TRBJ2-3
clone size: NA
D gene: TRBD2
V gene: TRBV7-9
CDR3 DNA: TGTGCCAGCAGCTTATCCGCGGGAGTGGAAGATACGCAGTATTTT
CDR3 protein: CASSLSAGVEDTQYF

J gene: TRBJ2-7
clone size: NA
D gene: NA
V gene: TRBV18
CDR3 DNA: TGTGCCAGCTCACCGCCAGCCGCCCCCTACGAGCAGTACTTC
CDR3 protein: CASSPPAAPYEQYF

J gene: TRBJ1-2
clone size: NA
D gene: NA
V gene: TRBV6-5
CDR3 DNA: TGTGCCAGCAGAGAGGGTTATGGTGGCTACACCTTC
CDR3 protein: CASREGYGGYTF

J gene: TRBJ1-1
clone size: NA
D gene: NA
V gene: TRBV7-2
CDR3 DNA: TGTGCCAGCAGCATTAGGCGGTTGAACACTGAAGCTTTCTTT
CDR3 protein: CASSIRRLNTEAFF

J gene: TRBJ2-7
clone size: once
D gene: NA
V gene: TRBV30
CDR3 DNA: TGTGCCTGGAGGCTGGGCTACGAGCAGTACTTC
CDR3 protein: CAWRLGYEQYF

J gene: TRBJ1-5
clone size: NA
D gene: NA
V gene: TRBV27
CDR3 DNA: TGTGCCAGCAGTTCAGGAGGACCTAGCAATCAGCCCCAGCATTTT
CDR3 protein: CASSSGGPSNQPQHF

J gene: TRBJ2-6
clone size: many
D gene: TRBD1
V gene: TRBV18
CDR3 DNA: TGTGCCAGCTCACCCCAAGACAGGGCTGGGGCCAACGTCCTGACTTTC
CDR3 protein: CASSPQDRAGANVLTF

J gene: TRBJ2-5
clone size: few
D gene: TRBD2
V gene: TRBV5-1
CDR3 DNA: TGCGCCAGCAGGGATCCGGGGGGAGCGGAGACCCAGTACTTC
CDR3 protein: CASRDPGGAETQYF

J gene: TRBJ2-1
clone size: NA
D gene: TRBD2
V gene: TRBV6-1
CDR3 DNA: TGTGCCAGCAGCACTAGCGGGACGACCTACAATGAGCAGTTCTTC
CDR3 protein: CASSTSGTTYNEQFF